Described below is a single T cell receptor (beta chain) sequence and its context. CDR3 length: 13 amino acids. The V gene's germline CDR1 is MDHEN and CDR2 SYDVKM. Trimming pared 5 bases from V and 2 bases from J, leaving 8 bases between. The sample is drawn from a study of blood T cell repertoires in COVID-19. As for the study in general: Sources were T cells, B-cell-depleted T cells, or PBMCs; the material itself was cDNA or gDNA.

Ages ranged from about 18 to 89 years, with residence in around 24 US areas. The protocol was immunoSEQ multiplex PCR, while the TCRdb copy is restricted to in-frame clones and leaves out a portion. The sample consists of approximately 440,000 clones, about 90% of them appearing once. The chain has TRBV28 and TRBJ2-3; a weak D match, TRBD2 (6 bases). This TCR derives from a man aged 18 to 30 who had recovered from COVID-19. The sample consisted of PBMCs or T cells enriched from blood (not recorded which). The CDR3 spells CASSELATDTQYF. In nucleotides, the CDR3 is TGTGCCAGCAGTGAACTAGCCACAGATACGCAGTATTTT.